This is a list of T cell receptor beta chains from one sample in a study of T cell responses to AZD1222 COVID-19 vaccine. Measured with immunoSEQ multiplex PCR; TCRdb has only the in-frame clones, and not every one. The table lists 90,000 to 110,000 clones, 85% to 90% of them singletons. This material consisted of peripheral blood, taken 28 days after the second AZD1222 dose. These receptors all stem from an adult who received the AZD1222 COVID-19 vaccine. Both conserved end residues are part of each CDR3. Each record gives: J gene, D gene, clone size, V gene, CDR3 DNA, CDR3 protein. D genes are given only for firm matches. Clone sizes are given selectively: once, few, many, or a class where the clone is expanded.

>TRBJ2-7|-|-|TRBV7-9
TGTGCCAGCAGCTCCGCCCTACACAGGGCTGGCGAGCAGTACTTC
CASSSALHRAGEQYF
>TRBJ2-4|TRBD1|-|TRBV6-1
TGTGCCAGCAGTGAGGGACAGGGGGCTCACATTCAGTACTTC
CASSEGQGAHIQYF
>TRBJ1-2|TRBD1|-|TRBV30
TGTGCCTGGAGTGCCATTCACAGGGGCACCTATGGCTACACCTTC
CAWSAIHRGTYGYTF
>TRBJ2-7|TRBD1|-|TRBV14
TGTGCCAGCAGACAGACAGGGTCGAGGGTCTACGAGCAGTACTTC
CASRQTGSRVYEQYF
>TRBJ1-3|-|-|TRBV4-2
TGTGCCAGCAGCCTGTTCAGGGGTCGCGGAAACACCATATATTTT
CASSLFRGRGNTIYF
>TRBJ1-2|-|-|TRBV18
TGTGCCAGCTCACCCTCAACAGGCGGGGATGGCTACACCTTC
CASSPSTGGDGYTF
>TRBJ2-1|TRBD2|-|TRBV15
TGTGCCACCAGCAGAGAGGGGGAGCGGGGGCAGTTCTTC
CATSREGERGQFF
>TRBJ2-7|-|-|TRBV10-3
TGTGCCATCAGTGTTACCGGGACCAGCGACGGTCAGTACTTC
CAISVTGTSDGQYF
>TRBJ1-2|-|once|TRBV10-3
TGTGCCATCAGTGAGCCACAGGGTGCTGTGGGCTACACCTTC
CAISEPQGAVGYTF
>TRBJ2-5|-|once|TRBV20-1
TGCAGTGCTAGTTCGCCCCCGCGGTTGGAGACCCAGTACTTC
CSASSPPRLETQYF
>TRBJ2-1|TRBD2|-|TRBV6-1
TGTGCCAGCAGTGAACTTAAGACTAGCGGGTTTAAAAATGAGCAGTTCTTC
CASSELKTSGFKNEQFF
>TRBJ2-1|-|-|TRBV5-1
TGCGCCAGCAGCTTGGCCGCAGTCACCAATGAGCAGTTCTTC
CASSLAAVTNEQFF